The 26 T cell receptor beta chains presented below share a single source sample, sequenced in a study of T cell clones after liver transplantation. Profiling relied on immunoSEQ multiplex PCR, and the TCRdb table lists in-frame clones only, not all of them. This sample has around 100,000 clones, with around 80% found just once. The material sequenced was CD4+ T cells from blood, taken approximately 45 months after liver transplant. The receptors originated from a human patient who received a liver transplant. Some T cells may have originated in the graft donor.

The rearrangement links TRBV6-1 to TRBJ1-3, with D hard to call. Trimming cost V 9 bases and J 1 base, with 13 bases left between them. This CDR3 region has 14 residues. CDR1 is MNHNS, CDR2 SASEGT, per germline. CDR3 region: CASRDAGSGNTIYF. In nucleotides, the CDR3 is TGTGCCAGTCGCGACGCAGGATCTGGAAACACCATATATTTT.

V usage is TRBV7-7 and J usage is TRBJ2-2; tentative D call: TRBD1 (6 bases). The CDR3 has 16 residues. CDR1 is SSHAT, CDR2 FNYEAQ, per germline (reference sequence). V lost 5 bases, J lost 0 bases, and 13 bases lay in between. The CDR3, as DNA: TGTGCCAGCAGCCCGGACAGAAACCCGAACACCGGGGAGCTGTTTTTT. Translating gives CASSPDRNPNTGELFF.

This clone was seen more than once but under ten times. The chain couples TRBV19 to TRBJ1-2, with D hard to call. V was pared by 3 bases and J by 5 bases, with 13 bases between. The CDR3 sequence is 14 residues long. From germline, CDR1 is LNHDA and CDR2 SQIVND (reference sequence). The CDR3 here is CASSIPQSYYGYTF. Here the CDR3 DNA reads TGTGCCAGTAGTATCCCACAGAGCTATTATGGCTACACCTTC.

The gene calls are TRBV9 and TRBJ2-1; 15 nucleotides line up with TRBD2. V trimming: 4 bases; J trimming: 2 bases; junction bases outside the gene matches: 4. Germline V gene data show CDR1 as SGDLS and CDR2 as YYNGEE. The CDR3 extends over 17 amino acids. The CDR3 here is CASSSGLAGGPYNEQFF. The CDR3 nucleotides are TGTGCCAGCAGCTCCGGACTAGCGGGGGGGCCCTACAATGAGCAGTTCTTC.

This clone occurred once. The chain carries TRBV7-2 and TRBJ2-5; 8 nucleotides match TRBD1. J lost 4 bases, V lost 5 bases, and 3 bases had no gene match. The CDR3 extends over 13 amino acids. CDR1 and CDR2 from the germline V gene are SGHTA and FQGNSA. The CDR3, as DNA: TGTGCCAGCAGCCCCGACAGGGGAGAGACCCAGTACTTC. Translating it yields CASSPDRGETQYF.

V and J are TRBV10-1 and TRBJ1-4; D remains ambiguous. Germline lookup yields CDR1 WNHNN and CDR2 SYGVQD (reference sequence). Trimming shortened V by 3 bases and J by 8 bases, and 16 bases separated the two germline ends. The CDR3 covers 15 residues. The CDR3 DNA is TGCGCCAGCAGTGACTCCACGGTGCCTGGGGAAAAACTGTTTTTT. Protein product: CASSDSTVPGEKLFF.

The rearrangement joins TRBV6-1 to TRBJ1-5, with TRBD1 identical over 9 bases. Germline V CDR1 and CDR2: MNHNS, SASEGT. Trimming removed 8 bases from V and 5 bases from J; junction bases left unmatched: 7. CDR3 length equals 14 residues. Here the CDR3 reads CASRLRTGDQPQHF. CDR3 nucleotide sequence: TGTGCCAGCCGATTGCGGACAGGGGATCAGCCCCAGCATTTT.

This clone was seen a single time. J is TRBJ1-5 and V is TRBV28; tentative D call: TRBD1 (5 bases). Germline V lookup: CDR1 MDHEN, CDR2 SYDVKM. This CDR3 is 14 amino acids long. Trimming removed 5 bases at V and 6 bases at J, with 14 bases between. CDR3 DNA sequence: TGTGCCAGCAGTGTTTCCTTTGGGGGTCAGCCCCAGCATTTT. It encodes CASSVSFGGQPQHF.

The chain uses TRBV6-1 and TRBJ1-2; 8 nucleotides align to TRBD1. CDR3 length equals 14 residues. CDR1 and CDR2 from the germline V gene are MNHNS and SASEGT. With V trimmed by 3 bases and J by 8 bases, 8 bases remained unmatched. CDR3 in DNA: TGTGCCAGCAGTGAGACCCAGGGGGCGAAGGGCTACACCTTC. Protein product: CASSETQGAKGYTF.

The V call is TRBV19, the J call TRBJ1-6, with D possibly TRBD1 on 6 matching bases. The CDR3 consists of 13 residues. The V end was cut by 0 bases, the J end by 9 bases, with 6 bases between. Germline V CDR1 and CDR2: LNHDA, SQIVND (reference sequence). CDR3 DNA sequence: TGTGCCAGTAGTATAGAACAGGGTTCACCCCTCCACTTT. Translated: CASSIEQGSPLHF.

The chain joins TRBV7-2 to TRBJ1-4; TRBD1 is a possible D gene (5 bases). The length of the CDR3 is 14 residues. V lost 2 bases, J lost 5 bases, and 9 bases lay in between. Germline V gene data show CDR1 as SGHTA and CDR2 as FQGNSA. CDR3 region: CASSLYGDNEKLFF. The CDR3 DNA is TGTGCCAGCAGCTTATACGGGGACAATGAAAAACTGTTTTTT.

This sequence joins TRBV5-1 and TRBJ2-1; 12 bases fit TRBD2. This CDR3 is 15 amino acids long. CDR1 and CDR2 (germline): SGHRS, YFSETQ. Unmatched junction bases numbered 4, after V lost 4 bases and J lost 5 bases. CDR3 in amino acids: CASSLTSGGHNEQFF. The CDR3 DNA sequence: TGCGCCAGCAGCCTGACTAGCGGGGGTCACAATGAGCAGTTCTTC.

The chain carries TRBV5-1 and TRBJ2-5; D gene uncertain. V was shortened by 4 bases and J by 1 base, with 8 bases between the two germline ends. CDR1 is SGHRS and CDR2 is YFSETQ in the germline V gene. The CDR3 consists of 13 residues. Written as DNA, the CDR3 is TGCGCCAGCAGCGGGGTGGTCCAAGAGACCCAGTACTTC. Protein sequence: CASSGVVQETQYF.

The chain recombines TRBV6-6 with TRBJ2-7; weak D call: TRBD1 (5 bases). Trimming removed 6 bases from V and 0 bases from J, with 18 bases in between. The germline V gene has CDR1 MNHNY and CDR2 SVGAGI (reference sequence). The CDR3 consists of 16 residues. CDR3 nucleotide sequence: TGTGCCAGCAGCCATAGCAGGGTAGTGTCCTCCTACGAGCAGTACTTC. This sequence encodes CASSHSRVVSSYEQYF.

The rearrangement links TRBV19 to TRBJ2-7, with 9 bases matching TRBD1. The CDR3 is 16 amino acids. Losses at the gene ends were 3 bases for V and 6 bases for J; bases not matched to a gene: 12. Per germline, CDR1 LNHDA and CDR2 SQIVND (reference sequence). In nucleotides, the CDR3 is TGTGCCAGTAGTATTGAGGGGACAGGGCCCCTCTTCGAGCAGTACTTC. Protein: CASSIEGTGPLFEQYF.

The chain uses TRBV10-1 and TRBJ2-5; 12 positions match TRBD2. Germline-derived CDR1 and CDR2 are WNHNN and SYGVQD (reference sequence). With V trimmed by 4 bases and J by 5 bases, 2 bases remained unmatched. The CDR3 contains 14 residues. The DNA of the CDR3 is TGCGCCAGCAGTGCTAGCGGGAGGGTCGAGACCCAGTACTTC. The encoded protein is CASSASGRVETQYF.

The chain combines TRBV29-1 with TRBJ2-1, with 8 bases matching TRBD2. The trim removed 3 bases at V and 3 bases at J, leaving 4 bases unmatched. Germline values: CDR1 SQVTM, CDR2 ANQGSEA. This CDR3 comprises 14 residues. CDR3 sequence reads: CSVEFSGNYNEQFF. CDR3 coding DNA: TGCAGCGTTGAGTTTAGCGGGAACTACAATGAGCAGTTCTTC.

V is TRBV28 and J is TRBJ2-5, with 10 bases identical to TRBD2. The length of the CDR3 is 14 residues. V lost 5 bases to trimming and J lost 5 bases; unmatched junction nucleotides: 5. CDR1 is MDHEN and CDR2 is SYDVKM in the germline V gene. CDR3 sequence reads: CASSPAGGGETQYF. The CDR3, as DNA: TGTGCCAGCAGTCCAGCGGGAGGGGGGGAGACCCAGTACTTC.

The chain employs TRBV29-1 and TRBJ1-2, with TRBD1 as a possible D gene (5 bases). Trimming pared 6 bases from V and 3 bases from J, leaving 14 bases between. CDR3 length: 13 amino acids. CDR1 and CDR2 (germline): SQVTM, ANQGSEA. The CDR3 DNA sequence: TGCAGCGTCGGCGTACCGGGACACTATGGCTACACCTTC. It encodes CSVGVPGHYGYTF.

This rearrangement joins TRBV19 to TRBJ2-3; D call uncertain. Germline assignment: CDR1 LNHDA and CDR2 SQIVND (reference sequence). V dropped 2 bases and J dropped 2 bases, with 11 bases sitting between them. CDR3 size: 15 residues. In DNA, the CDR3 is TGTGCCAGTAGTATATTAGGCGCTACCACAGATACGCAGTATTTT. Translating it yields CASSILGATTDTQYF.

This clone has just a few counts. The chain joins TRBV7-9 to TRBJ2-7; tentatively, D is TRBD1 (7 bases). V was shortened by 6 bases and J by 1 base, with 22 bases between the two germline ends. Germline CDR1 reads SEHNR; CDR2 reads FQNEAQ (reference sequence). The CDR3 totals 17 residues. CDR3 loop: CASSRRRGRGASYEQYF. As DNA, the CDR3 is TGTGCCAGCAGTCGCCGTAGGGGCAGGGGGGCGTCCTACGAGCAGTACTTC.

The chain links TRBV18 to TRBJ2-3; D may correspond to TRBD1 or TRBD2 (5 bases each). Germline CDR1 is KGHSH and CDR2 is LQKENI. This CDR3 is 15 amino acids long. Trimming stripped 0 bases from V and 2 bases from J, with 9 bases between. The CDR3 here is CASSPPGRTTDTQYF. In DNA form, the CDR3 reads TGTGCCAGCTCACCACCGGGACGGACCACAGATACGCAGTATTTT.

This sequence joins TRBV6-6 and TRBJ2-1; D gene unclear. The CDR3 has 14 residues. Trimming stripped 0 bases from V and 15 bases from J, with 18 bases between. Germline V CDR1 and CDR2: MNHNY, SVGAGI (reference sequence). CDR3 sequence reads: CASSYSGPSVDRFF. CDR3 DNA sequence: TGTGCCAGCAGTTACTCCGGACCTTCCGTTGACCGGTTCTTC.

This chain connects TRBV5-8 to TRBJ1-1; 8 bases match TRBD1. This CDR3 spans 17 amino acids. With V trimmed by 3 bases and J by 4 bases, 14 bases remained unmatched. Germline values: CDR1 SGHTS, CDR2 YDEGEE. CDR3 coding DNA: TGTGCCAGCAGCTCCCACGGCAGGGGGCGCAAGTCCACTGAAGCTTTCTTT. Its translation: CASSSHGRGRKSTEAFF.

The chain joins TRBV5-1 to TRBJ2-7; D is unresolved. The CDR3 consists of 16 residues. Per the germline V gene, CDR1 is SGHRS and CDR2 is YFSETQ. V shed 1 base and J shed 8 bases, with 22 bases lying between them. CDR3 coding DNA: TGCGCCAGCAGCTTGATGCTAGGTACCGGCCTAGAGCAGCAGTACTTC. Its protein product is CASSLMLGTGLEQQYF.

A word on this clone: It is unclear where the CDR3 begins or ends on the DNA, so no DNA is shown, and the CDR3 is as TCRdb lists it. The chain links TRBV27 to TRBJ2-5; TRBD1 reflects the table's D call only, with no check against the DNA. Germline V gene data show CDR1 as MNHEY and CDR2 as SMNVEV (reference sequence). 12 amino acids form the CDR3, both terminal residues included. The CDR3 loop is CASSFGRGARYF.